Listed below are T cell receptor beta chains from one sample, sequenced in a study of Ad26.COV2.S vaccination and SARS-CoV-2 variants. Clones were read by immunoSEQ multiplex PCR, and TCRdb kept only the in-frame ones, dropping some. The sample contains approximately 350,000 clones, more than 75% of which appear only once. The sample in question was peripheral blood, obtained in a trial of Ad26.COV2.S vaccine versus placebo. The receptors were sampled from a person between 18 and 65 years old who received the Ad26.COV2.S COVID-19 vaccine or a placebo. CDR3s include the opening cysteine and the closing phenylalanine or tryptophan. Fields, in order: D gene, V gene, clone size, J gene, CDR3 protein, CDR3 DNA. A D gene is named only where the DNA matches it firmly. Clone size, where shown, is once, few, many, or a class for clones that have expanded.

NA	TRBV2	NA	TRBJ1-4	CASISDYPGQLFF	TGTGCCAGCATCTCGGACTATCCGGGTCAACTGTTTTTT
NA	TRBV18	NA	TRBJ2-5	CASSVQETQYF	TGTGCCAGCTCAGTTCAAGAGACCCAGTACTTC
NA	TRBV12-5	NA	TRBJ1-2	CASGRGAGYGYTF	TGTGCTAGTGGTCGGGGCGCAGGGTATGGCTACACCTTC
NA	TRBV20-1	NA	TRBJ2-1	CSASNWQGNSYNEQFF	TGCAGTGCTAGTAACTGGCAGGGGAACTCCTACAATGAGCAGTTCTTC
NA	TRBV6-4	NA	TRBJ2-1	CASSDSRTLSYNEQFF	TGTGCCAGCAGTGACTCTAGGACTCTCTCCTACAATGAGCAGTTCTTC
NA	TRBV12-3/TRBV12-4	NA	TRBJ2-7	CASSLVAYEQYF	TGTGCCAGCAGTTTGGTGGCCTACGAGCAGTACTTC
NA	TRBV3-1/TRBV3-2	once	TRBJ1-2	CASSQDWGRGAPDYGYTF	TGTGCCAGCAGCCAAGATTGGGGCAGGGGAGCCCCTGACTATGGCTACACCTTC
NA	TRBV15	NA	TRBJ1-2	CATSSDAGQSYGYTF	TGTGCCACCAGCAGCGACGCAGGACAGAGCTATGGCTACACCTTC
TRBD1	TRBV5-1	NA	TRBJ2-7	CASSLAVGQIYEQYF	TGCGCCAGCAGCTTGGCGGTGGGACAGATCTACGAGCAGTACTTC
NA	TRBV11-2	NA	TRBJ1-2	CASSPRTPSPYGYTF	TGTGCCAGCAGCCCGAGGACTCCTTCCCCTTATGGCTACACCTTC
NA	TRBV19	NA	TRBJ2-7	CASSAGTDSYEQYF	TGTGCCAGTAGTGCAGGGACGGATAGCTACGAGCAGTACTTC
NA	TRBV9	NA	TRBJ2-3	CASSVDEGSTDTQYF	TGTGCCAGCAGCGTAGACGAAGGAAGCACAGATACGCAGTATTTT
TRBD1	TRBV9	few	TRBJ2-7	CASSVEDGDSYSFEQYF	TGTGCCAGCAGCGTAGAGGATGGGGACAGCTATTCGTTCGAGCAGTACTTC
NA	TRBV19	NA	TRBJ2-5	CASSDRGGRVRETQYF	TGTGCCAGTAGCGATCGAGGGGGGCGGGTACGGGAGACCCAGTACTTC
TRBD1	TRBV6-1	NA	TRBJ1-3	CASSVGQAHSGNTIYF	TGTGCCAGCAGTGTTGGACAGGCCCACTCTGGAAACACCATATATTTT
NA	TRBV6-4	NA	TRBJ2-7	CASSDSIHLYEQYF	TGTGCCAGCAGTGACTCGATACATCTCTACGAGCAGTACTTC
NA	TRBV7-3	NA	TRBJ2-3	CASSLLGRVDTQYF	TGTGCCAGCAGCTTACTTGGGAGAGTTGATACGCAGTATTTT
NA	TRBV25-1	NA	TRBJ1-1	CASSDSQGVNTEAFF	TGTGCCAGCAGTGATTCACAGGGTGTGAACACTGAAGCTTTCTTT
NA	TRBV5-4	NA	TRBJ1-2	CASSLGDSLHYGYTF	TGTGCCAGCAGCTTGGGAGACAGTCTACACTATGGCTACACCTTC
NA	TRBV19	NA	TRBJ1-2	CASSWTAANYGYTF	TGTGCCAGTAGTTGGACAGCAGCTAACTATGGCTACACCTTC
NA	TRBV7-3	NA	TRBJ2-3	CASSLLGVLPDTQYF	TGTGCCAGCAGCTTACTAGGGGTCCTCCCAGATACGCAGTATTTT
NA	TRBV13	NA	TRBJ1-1	CASSVPPGEAFF	TGTGCCAGCAGCGTCCCGCCTGGTGAAGCTTTCTTT
TRBD1	TRBV4-1	NA	TRBJ2-1	CASSQWPGQNHNEQFF	TGCGCCAGCAGCCAATGGCCGGGACAGAACCACAATGAGCAGTTCTTC
NA	TRBV7-9	NA	TRBJ1-1	CASSKVGRNTEAFF	TGTGCCAGCTCAAAGGTTGGGCGGAACACTGAAGCTTTCTTT
NA	TRBV7-8	NA	TRBJ2-2	CASGFLNTGELFF	TGTGCCAGCGGGTTTTTGAACACCGGGGAGCTGTTTTTT
NA	TRBV18	NA	TRBJ1-1	CASSPVEAFF	TGTGCCAGCTCACCGGTCGAAGCTTTCTTT
NA	TRBV15	NA	TRBJ1-5	CATSLPKGSGNQPQHF	TGTGCCACCAGCCTCCCGAAGGGAAGCGGCAATCAGCCCCAGCATTTT
NA	TRBV12-3/TRBV12-4	NA	TRBJ1-2	CASTIGPTNGYTF	TGTGCCAGCACCATTGGGCCGACTAATGGCTACACCTTC
TRBD1	TRBV7-3	NA	TRBJ1-5	CASSQGASQPQHF	TGTGCCAGCAGCCAGGGGGCTTCTCAGCCCCAGCATTTT
TRBD2	TRBV18	NA	TRBJ2-7	CASSPGLAGGGEQYF	TGTGCCAGCTCACCTGGACTAGCGGGGGGTGGTGAGCAGTACTTC
NA	TRBV18	NA	TRBJ2-5	CASSQDRVETQYF	TGTGCCAGCTCACAGGACCGAGTTGAGACCCAGTACTTC
TRBD1	TRBV29-1	NA	TRBJ1-2	CSVLTGNYGYTF	TGCAGCGTTTTGACAGGGAACTATGGCTACACCTTC
NA	TRBV7-9	NA	TRBJ2-7	CASSLHSNYEQYF	TGTGCCAGCAGCTTACACAGTAACTACGAGCAGTACTTC
NA	TRBV5-5	NA	TRBJ1-1	CASKAPRNTEAFF	TGTGCCAGCAAGGCACCGAGGAACACTGAAGCTTTCTTT
NA	TRBV6-5	NA	TRBJ1-6	CASRWTPSRDGFLHF	TGTGCCAGCAGATGGACCCCTAGCCGCGACGGATTCCTCCACTTT
TRBD1	TRBV7-8	NA	TRBJ1-4	CASSLSRQGPNEKLFF	TGTGCCAGCAGCCTGTCAAGACAGGGACCTAATGAAAAACTGTTTTTT
NA	TRBV6-2/TRBV6-3	NA	TRBJ2-2	CASSYAAGELFF	TGTGCCAGCAGTTATGCCGCCGGGGAGCTGTTTTTT
NA	TRBV7-9	NA	TRBJ1-4	CASSLTKVLANEKLFF	TGTGCCAGCAGCTTAACAAAAGTCCTGGCTAATGAAAAACTGTTTTTT
NA	TRBV30	NA	TRBJ1-2	CAWNAQSVYGYTF	TGTGCCTGGAATGCACAGTCAGTTTATGGCTACACCTTC
TRBD1	TRBV4-2	NA	TRBJ2-3	CASSQTGADTQYF	TGTGCCAGCAGCCAAACAGGGGCAGATACGCAGTATTTT
TRBD1	TRBV29-1	NA	TRBJ2-3	CSVTIQGAGTDTQYF	TGCAGCGTGACTATACAGGGGGCAGGCACAGATACGCAGTATTTT
NA	TRBV18	NA	TRBJ2-5	CASSVRLQETQYF	TGTGCCAGCTCGGTCAGACTTCAAGAGACCCAGTACTTC
NA	TRBV7-6	once	TRBJ2-2	CASSLGTARNTGELFF	TGTGCCAGCAGCTTAGGGACTGCCAGGAACACCGGGGAGCTGTTTTTT
NA	TRBV19	NA	TRBJ2-1	CASSILGDSTGLQRQFF	TGTGCCAGTAGTATTTTAGGGGACTCCACTGGCCTACAACGGCAGTTCTTC
NA	TRBV6-5	once	TRBJ1-2	CASRRGGLYGYTF	TGTGCCAGCAGGCGAGGTGGCCTCTATGGCTACACCTTC
NA	TRBV3-1/TRBV3-2	NA	TRBJ2-4	CASSQTGRTIAKNIQYF	TGTGCCAGCAGCCAAACTGGACGTACAATAGCCAAAAACATTCAGTACTTC
NA	TRBV6-5	NA	TRBJ2-5	CASSPQGNEIQYF	TGTGCCAGCAGTCCCCAGGGTAATGAGATCCAGTACTTC
TRBD1	TRBV29-1	NA	TRBJ2-1	CSVEVGGSSYNEQFF	TGCAGCGTTGAAGTAGGGGGCAGCTCCTACAATGAGCAGTTCTTC
NA	TRBV11-2	NA	TRBJ2-2	CASSLRPGRTGELFF	TGTGCCAGCAGCTTAAGGCCAGGGAGGACCGGGGAGCTGTTTTTT
NA	TRBV19	NA	TRBJ1-2	CASIRSATALNYGYTF	TGTGCCAGTATTAGGTCCGCGACAGCTCTCAACTATGGCTACACCTTC
NA	TRBV7-9	once	TRBJ2-2	CASSLVSPGDTGELFF	TGTGCCAGCAGCTTGGTTTCCCCCGGGGACACCGGGGAGCTGTTTTTT
NA	TRBV10-3	NA	TRBJ2-3	CALGGSTDTQYF	TGTGCTCTAGGCGGATCCACAGATACGCAGTATTTT
NA	TRBV6-5	NA	TRBJ1-2	CASSTYKNTNYGYTF	TGTGCCAGCAGTACGTACAAAAACACTAACTATGGCTACACCTTC
NA	TRBV4-1	NA	TRBJ1-4	CASSQEAATGEKLFF	TGCGCCAGCAGCCAAGAAGCAGCAACGGGTGAAAAACTGTTTTTT
TRBD1	TRBV7-2	NA	TRBJ2-6	CASAGQGGASGANVLTF	TGTGCCAGCGCCGGACAGGGGGGTGCGTCTGGGGCCAACGTCCTGACTTTC
TRBD1	TRBV2	NA	TRBJ1-2	CASSVGTGLAGYTF	TGTGCCAGCAGCGTTGGGACAGGGTTGGCCGGCTACACCTTC
TRBD1	TRBV27	NA	TRBJ1-6	CASSPRQGSSDNSPLHF	TGTGCCAGCAGTCCGAGACAGGGGAGCTCGGATAATTCACCCCTCCACTTT